These T cell receptor beta chains were read from a single sample in a study of T cell repertoires in cytomegalovirus infection. These TCRs' antigens remain unknown. TCRdb re-derived calls from the reads in MiXCR, one entry per CDR3 protein. The repertoire includes around 34,000 distinct CDR3 sequences, less than 60% of them detected once, and around 90% sits in the top ten. The sample was CD8+ T cells from cultured PBMCs, taken from culture after CMV antigen stimulation. The receptor source for this set is a human donor in good health (CMV status not recorded). Some clones in this sample may be carry-over from other donors' samples. CDR3s include the opening cysteine and the closing phenylalanine or tryptophan. Fields, in order: D gene, J gene, V gene, clone size, CDR3 protein, CDR3 DNA. D genes are given only for firm matches. A clone size is listed for some rows: how often the clone was seen (once, few, many), or a class if it is expanded.

D: TRBD1
J: TRBJ1-5
V: TRBV27
size: .
CDR3: CASSLTGGGQPQHF
DNA: TGTGCCAGCAGTTTGACAGGGGGCGGTCAGCCCCAGCATTTT

D: TRBD2
J: TRBJ2-5
V: TRBV7-8
size: .
CDR3: CASSSTIPSREQPYQETQYF
DNA: TGTGCCAGCAGCTCCACGATCCCGTCGCGGGAGCAACCGTACCAAGAGACCCAGTACTTC

D: .
J: TRBJ2-7
V: TRBV7-8
size: .
CDR3: CASSLEFSYEQYF
DNA: TGTGCCAGCAGCTTGGAGTTCTCCTACGAGCAGTACTTC

D: TRBD1
J: TRBJ2-3
V: TRBV7-3
size: few
CDR3: CASSVGQVSTDTQYF
DNA: TGTGCCAGCAGCGTCGGACAGGTTTCTACAGATACGCAGTATTTT

D: .
J: TRBJ2-7
V: TRBV7-6
size: .
CDR3: CAIRGQGTYEQYF
DNA: TGTGCCATCAGAGGGCAGGGAACCTACGAGCAGTACTTC

D: .
J: TRBJ1-2
V: TRBV7-9
size: .
CDR3: CASRKELDRSSSYTF
DNA: TGTGCCAGCAGGAAAGAACTCGACAGGTCTTCTAGCTACACCTTC

D: TRBD1
J: TRBJ1-2
V: TRBV27
size: .
CDR3: CASSSRDRGRRYGYTF
DNA: TGTGCCAGCAGCTCCCGGGACAGAGGACGTCGTTATGGCTACACCTTC

D: .
J: TRBJ2-3
V: TRBV4-3
size: once
CDR3: CASQVGSKFLTDTQYF
DNA: TGCGCCAGCCAAGTGGGCTCAAAGTTTCTCACAGATACGCAGTATTTT

D: TRBD2
J: TRBJ2-3
V: TRBV11-2
size: .
CDR3: CASSLGGTSGSEADTQYF
DNA: TGTGCCAGCAGCTTGGGGGGGACTAGCGGGAGCGAGGCAGATACGCAGTATTTT

D: .
J: TRBJ2-7
V: TRBV7-6
size: few
CDR3: CASSPYPLRESSYEQYF
DNA: TGTGCCAGCAGCCCGTACCCGTTACGGGAGTCCTCCTACGAGCAGTACTTC

D: TRBD2
J: TRBJ2-1
V: TRBV6-6
size: .
CDR3: CASSYAGGLREQFF
DNA: TGTGCCAGCAGTTACGCGGGAGGTCTGCGAGAGCAGTTCTTC

D: TRBD2
J: TRBJ2-3
V: TRBV28
size: .
CDR3: CASTGREYGTDTQYF
DNA: TGTGCCAGCACTGGGAGGGAGTACGGCACAGATACGCAGTATTTT

D: .
J: TRBJ2-3
V: TRBV7-4
size: .
CDR3: CASSSSADTQYF
DNA: TGTGCCAGCAGCTCTAGCGCAGATACGCAGTATTTT

D: .
J: TRBJ1-1
V: TRBV27
size: .
CDR3: CASSLLGEDTEAFF
DNA: TGTGCCAGCAGCCTGTTAGGGGAGGACACTGAAGCTTTCTTT

D: .
J: TRBJ2-7
V: TRBV7-9
size: .
CDR3: CASSDRDGGHYEQDF
DNA: TGTGCCAGCAGTGACCGGGACGGGGGGCATTACGAGCAGGACTTC

D: TRBD1
J: TRBJ1-1
V: TRBV12-3/TRBV12-4
size: few
CDR3: CASSDPGQLMNTEAFF
DNA: TGTGCCAGCAGCGACCCGGGACAGCTCATGAACACTGAAGCTTTCTTT

D: .
J: TRBJ2-1
V: TRBV2
size: .
CDR3: CARTGAGNEQFF
DNA: TGTGCCAGGACAGGAGCGGGCAATGAGCAGTTCTTC

D: .
J: TRBJ1-1
V: TRBV5-4
size: few
CDR3: CATKEPPNTEAFF
DNA: TGTGCCACTAAAGAGCCCCCAAACACTGAAGCTTTCTTT

D: .
J: TRBJ1-5
V: TRBV9
size: once
CDR3: CASSVGGTPNSNQPQHF
DNA: TGTGCCAGCAGCGTAGGGGGGACACCGAATAGCAATCAGCCCCAGCATTTT

D: .
J: TRBJ2-3
V: TRBV19
size: few
CDR3: CASSIIGISTDTQYF
DNA: TGTGCCAGTAGTATAATTGGGATTAGCACAGATACGCAGTATTTT

D: .
J: TRBJ2-3
V: TRBV12-3/TRBV12-4
size: once
CDR3: CASSLSRDSTDTQYF
DNA: TGTGCCAGCAGTTTATCCCGGGACAGCACAGATACGCAGTATTTT

D: TRBD2
J: TRBJ2-1
V: TRBV28
size: few
CDR3: CASSFVREGYNEQFF
DNA: TGTGCCAGCAGTTTTGTGCGGGAGGGGTACAATGAGCAGTTCTTC

D: .
J: TRBJ1-2
V: TRBV7-2
size: .
CDR3: CASSLVDTGHYGYTF
DNA: TGTGCCAGCAGCTTAGTGGACACCGGGCACTATGGCTACACCTTC